This TCR beta chain emerged from a study of blood T cell repertoires in COVID-19. For the study at large: Whether acute or convalescent, the COVID-19 samples came from the United States, Italy and Spain. PBMCs, B-cell-depleted T cells, or T cells were the source of the cDNA or gDNA that made up the material.

In the original processing: The authors estimated nucleated cell counts from reference gene primer amplification. The repertoire was sequenced with immunoSEQ multiplex PCR; TCRdb's copy has only in-frame clones and lacks some. That table gives V, J and clone size, and the DNA gave D and trimming. The sample consists of about 7,100 clones, roughly 87% of them appearing once. Trimming removed 5 bases from V and 5 bases from J; junction bases left unmatched: 8. Germline-derived CDR1 and CDR2 are MNHNY and SVGAGI (reference sequence). The CDR3 contains 14 residues. The sequence was obtained from a man aged 65 to 85 with active COVID-19. The J gene is TRBJ2-5, the V gene TRBV6-6; TRBD1 matches at 7 bases. The sequenced sample was peripheral blood. The CDR3 spells CASSATGKRETQYF. CDR3 DNA: TGTGCCAGCAGTGCGACAGGGAAGAGGGAGACCCAGTACTTC.